A single sample gave rise to the 18 T cell receptor beta chains below, sequenced in a study of regulatory T cells in long-lasting Graves disease. The time point here: persistent/refractory GD, antithyroid drugs over 5 years with positive TRAb. PBMC-extracted RNA yielded the TCR library. To make TCR beta libraries, researchers used iRepertoire HTBI primers and Arm-PCR of CDR3 regions. A single record per CDR3 protein comes from TCRdb applying MiXCR to the multiplex PCR reads. The table shows over 450,000 distinct CDR3 sequences, with roughly 21% occurring only once. Sequenced here: peripheral blood mononuclear cells (PBMCs), sampled when the disease was refractory, from a patient treated with antithyroid drugs. These receptors all come from a female donor with Graves disease.

The chain carries TRBV28 and TRBJ1-3; the D is unclear. The CDR3 spans 14 residues. Trimming left V 3 bases short and J 2 bases short, with 8 bases between. CDR1 is MDHEN and CDR2 is SYDVKM in the germline V gene. CDR3 sequence reads: CASSFSRPGNTIYF. As DNA, the CDR3 is TGTGCCAGCAGTTTTTCTCGGCCTGGAAACACCATATATTTT.

This clonotype was counted many times. The rearrangement uses TRBV7-6 and TRBJ1-1; possibly TRBD1 for D (5 bases). There are 16 residues in the CDR3. Trimming shortened V by 3 bases and J by 0 bases, and 14 bases separated the two germline ends. Per germline, CDR1 SGHVS and CDR2 FNYEAQ. The CDR3 here is CASSFQGSSMNTEAFF. As DNA, the CDR3 is TGTGCCAGCAGCTTCCAGGGATCGAGCATGAACACTGAAGCTTTCTTT.

In the case of this clonotype: This may be a read error: a much more frequent sequence differs by one nucleotide. The rearrangement joins TRBV2 to TRBJ2-7; 9 nucleotides match TRBD2. In germline, CDR1 is SNHLY, CDR2 FYNNEI. The CDR3 spans 17 residues. CDR3 protein: CASSFPPSGADSYEQCF. DNA for the CDR3: TGTGCCAGCAGTTTCCCACCTAGCGGGGCCGATTCCTACGAGCAGTGCTTC.

This chain links TRBV5-1 with TRBJ1-1, with 8 bases matching TRBD1. This CDR3 has 15 residues. V trimming: 5 bases; J trimming: 0 bases; junction bases outside the gene matches: 6. Germline lookup yields CDR1 SGHRS and CDR2 YFSETQ. CDR3: CASSRTGPMNTEAFF. In nucleotides, the CDR3 is TGCGCCAGCAGTCGGACAGGGCCCATGAACACTGAAGCTTTCTTT. The whole variable domain, remainder taken from reference TRBV5-1 and TRBJ1-1, is KAGVTQTPRYLIKTRGQQVTLSCSPISGHRSVSWYQQTPGQGLQFLFEYFSETQRNKGNFPGRFSGRQFSNSRSEMNVSTLELGDSALYLCASSRTGPMNTEAFFGQGTRLTVV.

This clonotype showed up many times. This chain joins TRBV7-3 and TRBJ1-1; D call uncertain. V was trimmed by 7 bases and J by 7 bases, leaving 13 bases between them. Looked up from germline, CDR1 is SGHTA and CDR2 is FQGTGA. The CDR3 runs 12 residues. In DNA form, the CDR3 reads TGTGCCAGCACCGGACCGGGCCTTGAAGCTTTCTTT. This sequence encodes CASTGPGLEAFF.

The chain links TRBV5-1 to TRBJ2-2; D possibly corresponds to TRBD1 (6 bases). Germline lookup yields CDR1 SGHRS and CDR2 YFSETQ. V was shortened by 0 bases and J by 2 bases, with 20 bases between the two germline ends. This CDR3 is 19 amino acids long. CDR3 bases: TGCGCCAGCAGCTTGGGCATACTCCGACAGGTAGCAAACACCGGGGAGCTGTTTTTT. As protein: CASSLGILRQVANTGELFF.

The chain joins TRBV6-9 to TRBJ2-3, with 13 bases aligning to TRBD2. Losses at the gene ends were 4 bases for V and 6 bases for J; bases not matched to a gene: 4. Germline V gene lookup returns CDR1 MNHGY and CDR2 SVAAGI. The CDR3 is made up of 15 amino acids. CDR3 in DNA: TGTGCCAGCAGTTCCGAACTAGCGGGAGGGGATACGCAGTATTTT. This encodes CASSSELAGGDTQYF.

CDR3 sequence reads: CASGLDRGKPEAFF. The CDR3, as DNA: TGTGCTAGTGGTCTGGACAGGGGGAAGCCCGAAGCTTTCTTT. The chain carries TRBV12-5 and TRBJ1-1; TRBD1 matches 10 bases. The CDR3 is 14 residues long. V gave up 5 bases and J gave up 8 bases; unmatched junction bases: 8. Germline V lookup: CDR1 LGHNT, CDR2 FRNRAP.

The chain carries TRBV6-1 and TRBJ1-5; D is undetermined. The CDR3 consists of 11 residues. Germline assignment: CDR1 MNHNS and CDR2 SASEGT. V was pared by 5 bases and J by 5 bases, with 4 bases between. CDR3 region: CASSTDQPQHF. The CDR3 nucleotides read TGTGCCAGCAGTACCGATCAGCCCCAGCATTTT.

CDR3 amino acids: CASSLPRDRTYEQYF. The CDR3 region has the DNA TGTGCCAGCAGTTTGCCCCGGGACAGGACATACGAGCAGTACTTC. This rearrangement joins TRBV28 to TRBJ2-7, with 8 bases aligning to TRBD1. This CDR3 contains 15 residues. Per the germline V gene, CDR1 is MDHEN and CDR2 is SYDVKM. Germline trimming cut 3 bases from V and 4 bases from J; bases unmatched to any gene: 8.

This clonotype came up a few times. This sequence joins TRBV11-1 and TRBJ1-2; 7 nucleotides match TRBD1. CDR3 size: 15 residues. CDR1 is SGHAT, CDR2 FQDESV, per germline (reference sequence). V shed 5 bases, J shed 1 base, and the junction held 7 bases outside the gene matches. CDR3 coding DNA: TGTGCCAGCAGCAACACAGGGGCTCTTAACTATGGCTACACCTTC. Translating gives CASSNTGALNYGYTF.

The chain combines TRBV7-8 with TRBJ2-2; a weak D match, TRBD1 (6 bases). V shed 5 bases and J shed 2 bases, with 18 bases lying between them. The CDR3 totals 17 residues. Germline loops: CDR1 SGHVS, CDR2 FQNEAQ. The CDR3 reads CASSTPPGQPNTGELFF. The CDR3 DNA reads TGTGCCAGCAGCACGCCCCCGGGACAACCAAACACCGGGGAGCTGTTTTTT.

The chain links TRBV7-3 to TRBJ2-3, with TRBD2 matching 7 bases. Germline trimming cut 3 bases from V and 8 bases from J; bases unmatched to any gene: 8. This CDR3 spans 14 amino acids. Looked up from germline, CDR1 is SGHTA and CDR2 is FQGTGA. The CDR3 coding sequence is TGTGCCAGCAGCTTGGGGAGGGAGAAGGGTACGCAGTATTTT. Translating gives CASSLGREKGTQYF.

This clonotype has more than one count but fewer than ten. The chain joins TRBV19 to TRBJ1-2; D might be TRBD1 (5 bases). This CDR3 is built from 15 residues. V was clipped by 2 bases and J by 4 bases, with 14 bases between them. Germline-derived CDR1 and CDR2 are LNHDA and SQIVND (reference sequence). The CDR3 is CASSIFGGEAYGYTF. The CDR3 DNA is TGTGCCAGTAGTATATTCGGAGGGGAGGCCTATGGCTACACCTTC.

To note about this clonotype: Given a much more abundant clone one base away, this may be a read error. The CDR3 does not close with the conserved phenylalanine or tryptophan, likely indicating a read error. This sequence joins TRBV7-2 and TRBJ2-5; 7 bases are shared with TRBD1. CDR3 length: 13 residues. Germline V gene lookup returns CDR1 SGHTA and CDR2 FQGNSA. V dropped 5 bases and J dropped 6; count of bases not matched to a gene: 6. CDR3 in DNA: TGTGCCAGCAGCCCGGGACAGTCACAGACCCAGTACCTC. Residues: CASSPGQSQTQYL.

This clonotype turned up a few times. One junction end disagrees with the germline gene, perhaps due to a read error. The chain links TRBV20-1 to TRBJ2-5; D not certain. The CDR3 contains 13 residues. Germline V gene data show CDR1 as DFQATT and CDR2 as SNEGSKA (reference sequence). The chain's CDR3 is CSARDLRQETQHF. The CDR3 nucleotides are TGCAGTGCTAGAGATCTGAGACAAGAGACCCAGCACTTC.

The table lists this clonotype with a few counts. The rearrangement links TRBV5-6 to TRBJ1-1; D is unresolved. The CDR3 is 13 residues long. V was trimmed by 4 bases and J by 4 bases, leaving 11 bases between them. Germline loops: CDR1 SGHDT, CDR2 YYEEEE. CDR3: CASSRQIGTEAFF. As DNA, the CDR3 is TGTGCCAGCAGCCGTCAAATTGGCACTGAAGCTTTCTTT.

This clonotype was seen at least ten times. This chain connects TRBV10-3 to TRBJ2-2; no reliable D call. The CDR3 length is 18 residues. V was pared by 0 bases and J by 3 bases, with 17 bases between. The V gene's germline CDR1 is ENHRY and CDR2 SYGVKD. The chain's CDR3 is CAISESPDGSYDTGELFF. The DNA for the CDR3 is TGTGCCATCAGTGAGTCGCCGGATGGCAGCTACGACACCGGGGAGCTGTTTTTT.